One TCR beta chain is described in this entry. This sample stems from a study of control samples from healthy donors and cancer patients. CDR3 size: 14 residues. Sequenced by immunoSEQ multiplex PCR; TCRdb stores in-frame clones only, minus some. The table includes 150,000 to 200,000 clones, about 91% detected once. Material: blood. The chain joins TRBV12-2 to TRBJ1-5; TRBD1, the table's D call, lacks a check against the DNA. TRBV12-2 is a documented pseudogene. This sequence was found in a woman aged 40 to 49 in good health. CDR3 sequence (DNA): TGTGCAAGTCGCCCTGGGACAGTCAATCAGCCCCAGCATTTT. Its translation is CASRPGTVNQPQHF.